The table lists the clone carrying this TCR beta chain with a few counts. This specimen belongs to a study of blood T cell repertoires in COVID-19. Participants were aged about 18 to 90 years, lived in under 30 US areas, and enrolled virtually. Categorization into cohorts depended on clinical history that participants reported. With 4 bases clipped from V and 6 bases from J, the junction kept 7 bases outside the gene matches. Germline assignment: CDR1 SGHDN and CDR2 FVKESK. This CDR3 has 14 amino acids. Generated by immunoSEQ multiplex PCR, the TCRdb table keeps only in-frame clones and is missing some. The table lists 200,000 or so clones, more than 80% of them singletons.

The sequence was obtained from a woman aged 40 to 50 with acute COVID-19. The specimen was PBMCs or T cells enriched from blood (not recorded which). V and J are TRBV14 and TRBJ1-2; 8 nucleotides agree with TRBD1. This CDR3 is CASSLHGQGDGYTF. As DNA, the CDR3 is TGTGCCAGCAGCCTCCATGGACAGGGCGATGGCTACACCTTC. Drawing the rest from reference TRBV14 and TRBJ1-2, the complete variable domain is EAGVTQFPSHSVIEKGQTVTLRCDPISGHDNLYWYRRVMGKEIKFLLHFVKESKQDESGMPNNRFLAERTGGTYSTLKVQPAELEDSGVYFCASSLHGQGDGYTFGSGTRLTVV.